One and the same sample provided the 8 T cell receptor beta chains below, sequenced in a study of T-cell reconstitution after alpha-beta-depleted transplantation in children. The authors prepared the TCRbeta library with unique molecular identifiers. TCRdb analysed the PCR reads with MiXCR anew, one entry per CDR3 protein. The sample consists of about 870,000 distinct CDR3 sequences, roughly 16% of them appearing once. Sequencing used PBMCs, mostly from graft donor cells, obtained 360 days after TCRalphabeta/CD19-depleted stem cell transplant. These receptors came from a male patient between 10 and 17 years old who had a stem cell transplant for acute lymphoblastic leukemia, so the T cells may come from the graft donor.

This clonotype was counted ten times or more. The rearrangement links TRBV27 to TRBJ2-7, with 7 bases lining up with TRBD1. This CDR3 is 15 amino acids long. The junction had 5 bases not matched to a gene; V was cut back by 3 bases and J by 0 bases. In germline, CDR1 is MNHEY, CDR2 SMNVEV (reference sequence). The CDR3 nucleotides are TGTGCCAGCAGTTTCCAGGGACAGAGCTCCTACGAGCAGTACTTC. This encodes CASSFQGQSSYEQYF.

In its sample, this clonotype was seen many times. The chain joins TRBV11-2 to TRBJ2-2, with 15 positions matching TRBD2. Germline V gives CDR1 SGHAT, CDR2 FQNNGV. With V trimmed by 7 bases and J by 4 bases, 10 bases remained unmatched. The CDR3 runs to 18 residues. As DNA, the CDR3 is TGTGCCAGCATCCCCCGGGGGGGACTAGCGGGAGGCACCGGGGAGCTGTTTTTT. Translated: CASIPRGGLAGGTGELFF. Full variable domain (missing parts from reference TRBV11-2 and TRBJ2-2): EAGVAQSPRYKIIEKRQSVAFWCNPISGHATLYWYQQILGQGPKLLIQFQNNGVVDDSQLPKDRFSAERLKGVDSTLKIQPAKLEDSAVYLCASIPRGGLAGGTGELFFGEGSRLTVL.

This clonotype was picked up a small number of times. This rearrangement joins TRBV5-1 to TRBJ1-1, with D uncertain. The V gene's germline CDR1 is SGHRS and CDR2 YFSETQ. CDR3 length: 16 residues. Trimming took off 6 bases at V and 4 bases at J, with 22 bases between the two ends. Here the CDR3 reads CASTLGLLKSSTEAFF. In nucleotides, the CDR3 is TGCGCCAGCACCCTCGGACTTCTTAAGTCGTCCACTGAAGCTTTCTTT. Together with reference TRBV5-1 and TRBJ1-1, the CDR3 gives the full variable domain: KAGVTQTPRYLIKTRGQQVTLSCSPISGHRSVSWYQQTPGQGLQFLFEYFSETQRNKGNFPGRFSGRQFSNSRSEMNVSTLELGDSALYLCASTLGLLKSSTEAFFGQGTRLTVV.

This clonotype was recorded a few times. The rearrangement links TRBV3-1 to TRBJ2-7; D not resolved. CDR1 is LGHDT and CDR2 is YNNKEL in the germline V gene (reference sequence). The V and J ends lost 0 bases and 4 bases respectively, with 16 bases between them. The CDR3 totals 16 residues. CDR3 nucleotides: TGTGCCAGCAGCCAAGATAAGGTACGGATCGGGTACGAGCAGTACTTC. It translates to CASSQDKVRIGYEQYF.

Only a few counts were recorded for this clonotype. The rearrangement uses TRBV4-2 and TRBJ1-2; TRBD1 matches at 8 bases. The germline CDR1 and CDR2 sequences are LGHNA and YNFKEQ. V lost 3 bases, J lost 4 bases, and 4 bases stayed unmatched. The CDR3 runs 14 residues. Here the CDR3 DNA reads TGTGCCAGCAGCCATTGGACAGGGAGCTATGGCTACACCTTC. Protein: CASSHWTGSYGYTF.

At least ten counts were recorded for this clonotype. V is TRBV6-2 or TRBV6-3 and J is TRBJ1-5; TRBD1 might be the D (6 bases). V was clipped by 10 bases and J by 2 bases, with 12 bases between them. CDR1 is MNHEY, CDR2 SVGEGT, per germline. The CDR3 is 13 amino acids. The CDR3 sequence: CATRTVGNQPQHF. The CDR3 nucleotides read TGTGCCACCCGGACAGTGGGCAATCAGCCCCAGCATTTT.

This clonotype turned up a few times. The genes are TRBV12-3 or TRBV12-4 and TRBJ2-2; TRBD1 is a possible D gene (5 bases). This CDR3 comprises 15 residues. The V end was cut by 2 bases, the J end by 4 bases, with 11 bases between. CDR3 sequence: CASSLPGQFTGELFF. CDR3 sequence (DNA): TGTGCCAGCAGTTTACCCGGACAATTCACCGGGGAGCTGTTTTTT.

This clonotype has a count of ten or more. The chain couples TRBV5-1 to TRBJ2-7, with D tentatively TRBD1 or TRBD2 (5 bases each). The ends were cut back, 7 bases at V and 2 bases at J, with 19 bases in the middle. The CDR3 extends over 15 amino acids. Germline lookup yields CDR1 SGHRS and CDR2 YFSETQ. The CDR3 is CASRLNPGTTYEQYF. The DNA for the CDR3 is TGCGCCAGCCGACTGAATCCCGGGACCACCTACGAGCAGTACTTC.